A selection of T cell receptor beta chains follows, all from one sample in a study of beta chain features in type 1 diabetes. Produced via immunoSEQ multiplex PCR; TCRdb's table is partial and in-frame only. The sample lists around 250,000 clones, roughly 22% occurring once. What was sequenced was naive CD4+ T cells from blood. The receptors stem from a woman in her thirties or forties with type 1 diabetes. Each CDR3 is given with its conserved first and last residue. The D gene is left open where the match is weak. Only some rows state a clone size, as once, few, many or a class for expanded clones.

v_call	j_call	clone_size	d_call	cdr3_nt	cdr3_aa
TRBV28	TRBJ2-3	-	TRBD2	TGTGCCAGCAGTTCCCCCGGGGGAGGGAGCACAGATACGCAGTATTTT	CASSSPGGGSTDTQYF
TRBV15	TRBJ2-7	-	-	TGTGCCACCAGCAGAGAGGGGCAGGGGTGGTACGAGCAGTACTTC	CATSREGQGWYEQYF
TRBV5-6	TRBJ1-2	few	-	TGTGCCAGCAGCTTGAGGCGGTACTTGTACACCTTC	CASSLRRYLYTF
TRBV4-1	TRBJ2-2	-	-	TGCGCCAGCAGCCAAGAGCGGGGCTCCCTGAACACCGGGGAGCTGTTTTTT	CASSQERGSLNTGELFF
TRBV19	TRBJ2-1	few	-	TGTGCCAGTAGTAGAGATAGCTCCTACAATGAGCAGTTCTTC	CASSRDSSYNEQFF
TRBV18	TRBJ2-3	few	TRBD1	TGTGCCAGCTCACCACGGACAGGGGACGAATCCTTTTACACAGATACGCAGTATTTT	CASSPRTGDESFYTDTQYF
TRBV28	TRBJ2-2	few	-	TGTGCCAGCAGTTCGGTAGCACTAAGCCAGAACACCGGGGAGCTGTTTTTT	CASSSVALSQNTGELFF
TRBV7-2	TRBJ1-1	few	-	TGTGCCAGCAGCCCTCTAAGTGGGGGCATGGCTTTCTTT	CASSPLSGGMAFF
TRBV6-1	TRBJ2-4	-	TRBD1	TGTGCCAGCAGTGCCGGGACAGTAGCCAAAAACATTCAGTACTTC	CASSAGTVAKNIQYF
TRBV7-2	TRBJ2-5	-	-	TGTGCCAGCAGCCCGTACATGGAGACCCAGTACTTC	CASSPYMETQYF
TRBV28	TRBJ2-1	few	-	TGTGCCAGCAATCCAGGTTCCTCCTACAATGAGCAGTTCTTC	CASNPGSSYNEQFF
TRBV6-5	TRBJ1-2	once	-	TGTGCCAGCATCCCCGCCAGGGAGGGGTATGGCTACACCTTC	CASIPAREGYGYTF
TRBV6-6	TRBJ1-1	-	TRBD1	TGTGCCAGCAGTTGGGGACAGGGAGCTGAAGCTTTCTTT	CASSWGQGAEAFF
TRBV7-2	TRBJ2-7	few	TRBD2	TGTGCCAGCAGCTCTTCTAGCGGGAGGGCCGGGGAGCAGTACTTC	CASSSSSGRAGEQYF
TRBV2	TRBJ1-2	-	TRBD1	TGTGCCAGCAGTGAGGCAGGGGGCGCGGAAGGCTACACCTTC	CASSEAGGAEGYTF
TRBV11-2	TRBJ1-1	-	-	TGTGCCAGCAGCTTAGGGTCAGGGTTGAACACTGAAGCTTTCTTT	CASSLGSGLNTEAFF
TRBV9	TRBJ1-5	-	-	TGTGCCAGCAGCCCCACAGGTACGAGCAATCAGCCCCAGCATTTT	CASSPTGTSNQPQHF
TRBV27	TRBJ1-1	-	TRBD1	TGTGCCAGCAGGCCCTGGACAGGGAGGGACACTGAAGCTTTCTTT	CASRPWTGRDTEAFF
TRBV6-5	TRBJ1-3	few	TRBD1	TGTGCCAGCAGGCCCCCGGGACAGTCTGGAAACACCATATATTTT	CASRPPGQSGNTIYF
TRBV9	TRBJ1-2	-	TRBD1	TGTGCCAGCAGCGGACCAACAGGGGACTATGGCTACACCTTC	CASSGPTGDYGYTF
TRBV4-3	TRBJ2-6	-	TRBD1	TGCGCCAGCAGCTCCAACCAGGGGGCTGGGGCCAACGTCCTGACTTTC	CASSSNQGAGANVLTF
TRBV29-1	TRBJ1-1	-	-	TGCAGCGTTGGGCAGAACACTGAAGCTTTCTTT	CSVGQNTEAFF
TRBV29-1	TRBJ1-2	-	TRBD1	TGCAGCGTTGAACAGGGGGCAAAAGGCTATGGCTACACCTTC	CSVEQGAKGYGYTF
TRBV9	TRBJ2-1	few	-	TGTGCCAGCAGTAATGGCCTAGAGGCCAATGAGCAGTTCTTC	CASSNGLEANEQFF
TRBV11-2	TRBJ2-3	once	TRBD2	TGTGCCAGCTCCCTTGGAATCCTAGCGGGGGAGGCAGATACGCAGTATTTT	CASSLGILAGEADTQYF
TRBV9	TRBJ1-1	-	-	TGTGCCAGCAGCGGAGCAGTCGATAGCGGGGCTTTCTTT	CASSGAVDSGAFF
TRBV29-1	TRBJ1-2	few	-	TGCAGCGTGGGGGGTCCCGGGGACTCTTCCGGCTACACCTTC	CSVGGPGDSSGYTF
TRBV5-1	TRBJ2-5	few	TRBD2	TGCGCCAGCAGCTGGGAGGGGCGAGAAGAGACCCAGTACTTC	CASSWEGREETQYF
TRBV15	TRBJ1-1	few	-	TGTGCCACCAGTCTACAGGGCGCGAACACTGAAGCTTTCTTT	CATSLQGANTEAFF
TRBV7-2	TRBJ2-5	-	-	TGTGCCAGCAGCTTAGGGTCCGGAGAAGAGACCCAGTACTTC	CASSLGSGEETQYF
TRBV4-1	TRBJ1-5	-	TRBD1	TGCGCCAGCAGCCACGCTCCCGGACAGGGGATCGGGAATCAGCCCCAGCATTTT	CASSHAPGQGIGNQPQHF
TRBV18	TRBJ2-7	-	-	TGTGCCAGCTCACCTCCATCCATCTACGAGCAGTACTTC	CASSPPSIYEQYF
TRBV4-1	TRBJ2-1	-	-	TGCGCCAGCGCTACTCCGGGAACATACAATGAGCAGTTCTTC	CASATPGTYNEQFF
TRBV28	TRBJ1-5	-	-	TGTGCCAGCAGGGGGTCAGGGTGGCAGCCCCAGCATTTT	CASRGSGWQPQHF
TRBV27	TRBJ1-5	-	TRBD1	TGTGCCAGCAGCCGCAGACAGGGAGGCAATCAGCCCCAGCATTTT	CASSRRQGGNQPQHF
TRBV7-9	TRBJ2-1	-	-	TGTGCCAGCAGCTTAGGCTCGGGACTGGGGAAGGATGAGCAGTTCTTC	CASSLGSGLGKDEQFF
TRBV5-1	TRBJ2-1	few	TRBD1	TGCGCCAGCAGCTTGGATGGACAGGGGATCGATGAGCAGTTCTTC	CASSLDGQGIDEQFF
TRBV9	TRBJ1-6	few	TRBD1	TGTGCCAGCAGCGTACGGGACAGGGGGTATTCACCCCTCCACTTT	CASSVRDRGYSPLHF